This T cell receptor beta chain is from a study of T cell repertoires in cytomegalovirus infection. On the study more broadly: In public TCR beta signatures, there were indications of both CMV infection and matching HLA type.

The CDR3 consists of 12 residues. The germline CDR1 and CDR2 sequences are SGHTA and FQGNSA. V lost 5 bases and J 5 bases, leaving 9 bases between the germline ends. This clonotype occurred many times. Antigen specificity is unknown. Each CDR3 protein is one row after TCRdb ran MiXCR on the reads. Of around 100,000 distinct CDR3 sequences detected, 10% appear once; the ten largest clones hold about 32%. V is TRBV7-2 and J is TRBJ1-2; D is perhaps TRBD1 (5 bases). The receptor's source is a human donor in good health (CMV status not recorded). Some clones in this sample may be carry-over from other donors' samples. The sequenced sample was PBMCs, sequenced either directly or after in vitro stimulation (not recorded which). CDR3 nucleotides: TGTGCCAGCAGCATCTCAGGGTATGGCTACACCTTC. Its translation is CASSISGYGYTF.